The rows below give T cell receptor beta chains drawn from one sample of a study of Graves' ophthalmopathy and Graves' hyperthyroidism. Using its own MiXCR run on the multiplex PCR reads, TCRdb lists one record per CDR3 protein. The sample includes more than 300,000 distinct CDR3 sequences, just over 15% of them seen just once. The sequencing input was peripheral blood. The receptors here all came from a woman under 30 with stable Graves' hyperthyroidism. Both conserved end residues are part of each CDR3. Each record gives: D gene, J gene, clone size, V gene, CDR3 DNA, CDR3 protein. The D gene is left open where the match is weak. Part of the rows lack a size; the others show once, few, many or a class for expanded clones.

>TRBD1|TRBJ2-6|-|TRBV2
TGTGCCAGCAGTGGACAGGGGCCCTCTGGGGCCAACGTCCTGACTTTC
CASSGQGPSGANVLTF
>-|TRBJ2-7|many|TRBV6-5
TGTGCCAGCAGTTACACGAAGGGGGTTAGCGCCTACGAGCAGTACTTC
CASSYTKGVSAYEQYF
>-|TRBJ1-1|many|TRBV6-1
TGTGCCAGCACTCAGGGGAACACTGAAGCTTTCTTT
CASTQGNTEAFF
>-|TRBJ2-7|-|TRBV4-1
TGCGCCAGCAGCCAAGTAGGAAGGGGCGGCGAGCAGTACTTC
CASSQVGRGGEQYF
>-|TRBJ1-2|many|TRBV27
TGTGCCAGCAGCTTTTCGCCTCGGGGGTCCTATGGCTACACCTTC
CASSFSPRGSYGYTF
>TRBD2|TRBJ2-7|many|TRBV6-5
TGTGCCAGCAGTTACGTAGCGGGGCCGGGGGAGCAGTACTTC
CASSYVAGPGEQYF
>TRBD2|TRBJ2-5|many|TRBV20-1
TGCAGTGCTAGAGGGACTAGCGGCCGAGAGACCCAGTACTTC
CSARGTSGRETQYF
>-|TRBJ1-5|many|TRBV4-3
TGCGCCAGCAGCCAAGAGGGGGGCAATCAGCCCCAGCATTTT
CASSQEGGNQPQHF
>-|TRBJ2-7|many|TRBV24-1
TGTGCCACGCCTCTAACCTCCTACGAGCAGTACTTC
CATPLTSYEQYF
>-|TRBJ1-5|many|TRBV5-1
TGCGCCAGCAGCCCAGCGAGTGGGGGAGGGCAAGCCCAGCATTTT
CASSPASGGGQAQHF
>-|TRBJ1-2|many|TRBV7-2
TGTGCCAGCAGCCCACGACAGTGGGATTACTATGGCTACACCTTC
CASSPRQWDYYGYTF
>TRBD2|TRBJ2-5|many|TRBV6-1
TGTGCCAGCAAACTCCTACCGGAGGGCGGGACGGGAGGAGAGACCCAGTACTTC
CASKLLPEGGTGGETQYF
>-|TRBJ2-2|many|TRBV13
TGTGCCAGCAGCCCTGGACGGAAATCCGGGGAGCTGTTTTTT
CASSPGRKSGELFF
>-|TRBJ1-6|-|TRBV19
TGTGCCAGTAGTATTACGGCAGGAGGTTCACCCCTCCACTTT
CASSITAGGSPLHF
>-|TRBJ2-2|-|TRBV7-2
TGTGCCAGCACCTTGGGGGGGAACACCGGGGAGCTGTTTTTT
CASTLGGNTGELFF
>-|TRBJ2-4|many|TRBV12-3/TRBV12-4
TGTGCCAGCAGTTTGGGGGGCTCGAACATTCAGTACTTC
CASSLGGSNIQYF
>-|TRBJ2-5|many|TRBV12-3/TRBV12-4
TGTGCCAGCAGTCCAGAAAGAATACCTGGGGGGACCCAGTACTTC
CASSPERIPGGTQYF
>-|TRBJ1-5|once|TRBV27
TGTGCCAGCAGTCCTATAGGGACATTGAGCAATCAGCCCCAGCATTTT
CASSPIGTLSNQPQHF
>-|TRBJ1-5|many|TRBV19
TGTGCCAGTAGCGAGCAGGGTTTGGGACAGCCCCAGCATTTT
CASSEQGLGQPQHF
>TRBD1|TRBJ1-2|many|TRBV29-1
TGCAGCGTCCGCGGGACAGGCTTCTATGGCTACACCTTC
CSVRGTGFYGYTF
>-|TRBJ2-5|few|TRBV12-3/TRBV12-4
TGTGCCAGCAGCGCACGTAGGGAGACCCAGTACTTC
CASSARRETQYF
>-|TRBJ1-2|many|TRBV2
TGTGCCAGCAGCCTCCTCACAGGGTCTGGCCAGGGCTACACCTTC
CASSLLTGSGQGYTF
>TRBD1|TRBJ1-6|few|TRBV2
TGTGCCAGCAGCCTAACAGGGGCAAGGGCACCCCTCCACTTT
CASSLTGARAPLHF
>-|TRBJ2-7|many|TRBV25-1
TGTGCCAGCAGTGAATCAGGAGTTGGCGAGCAGTACTTC
CASSESGVGEQYF
>TRBD2|TRBJ2-7|-|TRBV12-3/TRBV12-4
TGTGCCAGCAGACAAAGGACTAGCGGGGGGGCCGGTTACGAGCAGTACTTC
CASRQRTSGGAGYEQYF
>-|TRBJ1-1|many|TRBV12-3/TRBV12-4
TGTGCCAGCACCCCCGAAGTCTATCAGGATGAAGCTTTCTTT
CASTPEVYQDEAFF
>-|TRBJ1-6|many|TRBV13
TGTGCCAGCAGCTCCCAAGGGGGTTATAATTCACCCCTCCACTTT
CASSSQGGYNSPLHF
>-|TRBJ2-5|many|TRBV7-2
TGTGCCAGCAGTTCCGCGGGGGCGGGGGAGACCCAGTACTTC
CASSSAGAGETQYF
>-|TRBJ2-3|-|TRBV6-2/TRBV6-3
TGTGCCAGCAGTTACTCGGCGAGAGTTCGGGCCACAGATACGCAGTATTTT
CASSYSARVRATDTQYF
>-|TRBJ1-2|-|TRBV20-1
TGCAGTGCTAGAATTCTGACGGGTCTCTATGGCTACACCTTC
CSARILTGLYGYTF
>-|TRBJ2-1|many|TRBV5-8
TGTGCCAGCAGCTTGAGTGGGAACAATGAGCAGTTCTTC
CASSLSGNNEQFF
>TRBD2|TRBJ2-2|few|TRBV11-1
TGTGCCAGCAGCTTCCTACTAGCGGGGACGAACACCGGGGAGCTGTTTTTT
CASSFLLAGTNTGELFF
>-|TRBJ1-2|many|TRBV24-1
TGTGCCACCAGTGACCGGTCCAGAGGGAACTATGGCTACACCTTC
CATSDRSRGNYGYTF
>-|TRBJ2-7|many|TRBV29-1
TGCAGCGTTGTCGGTCTTGGGGGCTACGAGCAGTACTTC
CSVVGLGGYEQYF
>-|TRBJ1-5|-|TRBV4-1
TGCGCCAGCAGCCAAGAATCCCGATATCAGCCCCAGCATTTT
CASSQESRYQPQHF
>-|TRBJ1-2|many|TRBV5-6
TGTGCCAGCAGCGCTACCAGACTTTTTAACTATGGCTACACCTTC
CASSATRLFNYGYTF
>TRBD1|TRBJ1-5|many|TRBV27
TGTGCCAGCAGCAACACAGGGGGGAATCAGCCCCAGCATTTT
CASSNTGGNQPQHF
>-|TRBJ1-1|-|TRBV20-1
TGCAGTGCTAGAGGTGTCCATGCCCTAAACCCCAGGGCGAGCACTGAAGCTTTCTTT
CSARGVHALNPRASTEAFF
>-|TRBJ2-4|many|TRBV5-1
TGCGCCAGCAGCTTGTTCTGGGTCGGCCTAGCCAAAAACATTCAGTACTTC
CASSLFWVGLAKNIQYF
>TRBD1|TRBJ1-1|once|TRBV6-5
TGTGCCAGCAGTTACTCGCTAGGACAGGGTGAAGCTTTCTTT
CASSYSLGQGEAFF
>-|TRBJ1-1|many|TRBV12-3/TRBV12-4
TGTGCCAGCACTCACCCCAGGGGTATTATGAACACTGAAGCTTTCTTT
CASTHPRGIMNTEAFF
>TRBD1|TRBJ1-6|many|TRBV7-7
TGTGCTAGCACAATGAAGACAGGGACTAATTCACCCCTCCACTTT
CASTMKTGTNSPLHF
>-|TRBJ1-2|-|TRBV9
TGTGCCAGCAGCGCCCACACCAGAGCCTTCTATGGCTACACCTTC
CASSAHTRAFYGYTF
>-|TRBJ2-7|-|TRBV6-2/TRBV6-3
TGTGCCAGCAGTTACTCTAGCAGGGTCGACGAGCAGTACTTC
CASSYSSRVDEQYF
>-|TRBJ1-2|many|TRBV5-1
TGCGCCAGCAGCTTGGACCGGGAATTTAACTATGGCTACACCTTC
CASSLDREFNYGYTF
>-|TRBJ2-7|-|TRBV12-3/TRBV12-4
TGTGCCAGCAGTCCTAGCGCCCTTTCCTACGAGCAGTACTTC
CASSPSALSYEQYF
>TRBD1|TRBJ1-1|many|TRBV20-1
TGCAGTGCGACAGGGCCCATGAACACTGAAGCTTTCTTT
CSATGPMNTEAFF
>TRBD2|TRBJ2-7|many|TRBV10-3
TGTGCCATCAGTGAGCGGGGGGGAGGGACACCCTCCTACGAGCAGTACTTC
CAISERGGGTPSYEQYF
>TRBD1|TRBJ2-7|many|TRBV12-3/TRBV12-4
TGTGCCAGCAGCGCAACCTCCGGGACAGGGAGTTACGAGCAGTACTTC
CASSATSGTGSYEQYF
>-|TRBJ1-2|few|TRBV12-3/TRBV12-4
TGTGCCAGCAGTTCTTACAGCACGGGTGGCTACACCTTC
CASSSYSTGGYTF
>-|TRBJ1-6|-|TRBV3-1
TGTGCCAGCAGCCAGGAAACAGGGTTGGAGAATTCACACCTCCACTTT
CASSQETGLENSHLHF